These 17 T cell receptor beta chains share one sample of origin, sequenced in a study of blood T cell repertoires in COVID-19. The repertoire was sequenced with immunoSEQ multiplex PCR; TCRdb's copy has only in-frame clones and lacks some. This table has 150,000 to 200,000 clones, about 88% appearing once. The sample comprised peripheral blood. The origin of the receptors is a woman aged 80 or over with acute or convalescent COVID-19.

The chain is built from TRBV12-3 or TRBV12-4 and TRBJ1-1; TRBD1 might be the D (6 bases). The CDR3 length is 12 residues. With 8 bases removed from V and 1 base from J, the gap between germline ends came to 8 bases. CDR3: CASGQQNTEAFF. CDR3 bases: TGTGCCAGCGGACAGCAGAACACTGAAGCTTTCTTT.

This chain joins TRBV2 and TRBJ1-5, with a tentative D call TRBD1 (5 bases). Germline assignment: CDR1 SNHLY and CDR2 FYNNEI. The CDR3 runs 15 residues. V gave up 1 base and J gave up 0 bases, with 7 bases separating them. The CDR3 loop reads CASSEETVSNQPQHF. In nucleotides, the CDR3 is TGTGCCAGCAGTGAAGAGACAGTTAGCAATCAGCCCCAGCATTTT.

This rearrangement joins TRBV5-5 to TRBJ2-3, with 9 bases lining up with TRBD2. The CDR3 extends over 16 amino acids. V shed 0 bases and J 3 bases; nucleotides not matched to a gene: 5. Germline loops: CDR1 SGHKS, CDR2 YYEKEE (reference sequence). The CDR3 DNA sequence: TGTGCCAGCAGCTTGGTTGCGGGGGGGCCAACAGATACGCAGTATTTT. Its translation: CASSLVAGGPTDTQYF.

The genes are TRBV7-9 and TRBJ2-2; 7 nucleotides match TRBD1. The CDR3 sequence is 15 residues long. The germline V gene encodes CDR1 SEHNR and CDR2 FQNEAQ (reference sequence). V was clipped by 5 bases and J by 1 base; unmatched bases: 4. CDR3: CASSRGQKNTGELFF. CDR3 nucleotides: TGTGCCAGCAGCCGGGGACAGAAGAACACCGGGGAGCTGTTTTTT.

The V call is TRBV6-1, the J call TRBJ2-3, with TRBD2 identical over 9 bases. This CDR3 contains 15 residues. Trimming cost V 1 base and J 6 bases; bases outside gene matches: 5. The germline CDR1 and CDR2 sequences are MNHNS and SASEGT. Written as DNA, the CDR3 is TGTGCCAGCAGTGAAGGGGGCGGGAGGGGCGATACGCAGTATTTT. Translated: CASSEGGGRGDTQYF.

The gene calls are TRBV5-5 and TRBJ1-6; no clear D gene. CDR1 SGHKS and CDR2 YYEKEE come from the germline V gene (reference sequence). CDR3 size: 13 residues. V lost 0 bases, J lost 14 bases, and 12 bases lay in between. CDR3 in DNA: TGTGCCAGCAGCTTGGATCAGCGTGTGTCCCTCCACTTT. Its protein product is CASSLDQRVSLHF.

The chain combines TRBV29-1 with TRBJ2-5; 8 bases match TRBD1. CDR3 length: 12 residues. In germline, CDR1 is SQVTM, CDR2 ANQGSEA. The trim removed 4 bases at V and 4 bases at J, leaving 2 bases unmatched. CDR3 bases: TGCAGCGTTGGTCAGGGGGCAGAGACCCAGTACTTC. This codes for CSVGQGAETQYF.

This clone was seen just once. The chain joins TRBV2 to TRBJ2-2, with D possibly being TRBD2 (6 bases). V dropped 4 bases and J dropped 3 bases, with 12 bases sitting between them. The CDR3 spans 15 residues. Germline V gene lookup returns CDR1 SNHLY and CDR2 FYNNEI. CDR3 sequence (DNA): TGTGCCAGCAGTGCTAGCGAGCTGGACACCGGGGAGCTGTTTTTT. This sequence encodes CASSASELDTGELFF.

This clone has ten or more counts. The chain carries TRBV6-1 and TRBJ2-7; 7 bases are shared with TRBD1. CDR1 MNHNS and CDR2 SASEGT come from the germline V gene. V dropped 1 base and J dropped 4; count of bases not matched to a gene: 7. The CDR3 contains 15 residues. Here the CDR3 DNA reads TGTGCCAGCAGTGAAGGGGTAGGGGGCAGGTACGAGCAGTACTTC. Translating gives CASSEGVGGRYEQYF.

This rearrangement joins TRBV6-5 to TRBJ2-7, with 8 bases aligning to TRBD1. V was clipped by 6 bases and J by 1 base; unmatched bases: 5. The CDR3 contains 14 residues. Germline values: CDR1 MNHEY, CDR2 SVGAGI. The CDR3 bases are TGTGCCAGCAGCCCCGGACAGGGTTCCTACGAGCAGTACTTC. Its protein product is CASSPGQGSYEQYF.

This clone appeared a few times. The CDR3 DNA reads TGTGCCAGCTCACCCCAAACAGGGATTGAGTATGGCTACACCTTC. It is translated as CASSPQTGIEYGYTF. This rearrangement joins TRBV18 to TRBJ1-2; D is perhaps TRBD1 (6 bases). Between the trimmed V and J ends, which lost 3 bases and 5 bases, there was a span of 16 bases. Germline assignment: CDR1 KGHSH and CDR2 LQKENI. The CDR3 is made up of 15 amino acids.

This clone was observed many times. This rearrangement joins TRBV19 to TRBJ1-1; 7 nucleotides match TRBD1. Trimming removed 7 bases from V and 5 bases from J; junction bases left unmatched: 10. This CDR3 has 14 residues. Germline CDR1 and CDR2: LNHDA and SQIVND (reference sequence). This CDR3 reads CASTPRGGQTEAFF. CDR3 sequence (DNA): TGTGCCAGTACTCCCAGAGGGGGCCAGACTGAAGCTTTCTTT.

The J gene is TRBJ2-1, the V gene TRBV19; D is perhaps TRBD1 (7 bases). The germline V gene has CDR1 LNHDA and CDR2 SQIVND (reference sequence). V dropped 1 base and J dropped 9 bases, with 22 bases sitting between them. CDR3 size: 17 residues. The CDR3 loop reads CASSIGGGGTVMGEQFF. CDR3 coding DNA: TGTGCCAGTAGTATAGGAGGAGGGGGCACCGTTATGGGTGAGCAGTTCTTC.

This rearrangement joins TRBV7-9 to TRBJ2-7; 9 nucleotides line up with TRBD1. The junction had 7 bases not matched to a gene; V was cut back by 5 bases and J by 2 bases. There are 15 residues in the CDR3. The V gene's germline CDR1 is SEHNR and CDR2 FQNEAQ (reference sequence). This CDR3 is CASSLQRQGAYEQYF. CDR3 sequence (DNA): TGTGCCAGCAGCCTCCAGAGACAGGGGGCCTACGAGCAGTACTTC.

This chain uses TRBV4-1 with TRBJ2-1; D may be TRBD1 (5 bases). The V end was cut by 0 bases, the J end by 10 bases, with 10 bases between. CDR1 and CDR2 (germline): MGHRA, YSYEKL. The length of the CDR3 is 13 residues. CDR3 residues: CASSQDLRTEQFF. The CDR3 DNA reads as TGCGCCAGCAGCCAAGATCTTAGGACAGAGCAGTTCTTC.

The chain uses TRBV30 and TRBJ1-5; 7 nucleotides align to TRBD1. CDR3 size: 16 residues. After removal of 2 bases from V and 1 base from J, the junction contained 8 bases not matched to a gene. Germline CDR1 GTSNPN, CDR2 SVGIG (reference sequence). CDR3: CAWSTGEPGSNQPQHF. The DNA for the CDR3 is TGTGCCTGGAGTACAGGGGAGCCGGGGAGCAATCAGCCCCAGCATTTT.

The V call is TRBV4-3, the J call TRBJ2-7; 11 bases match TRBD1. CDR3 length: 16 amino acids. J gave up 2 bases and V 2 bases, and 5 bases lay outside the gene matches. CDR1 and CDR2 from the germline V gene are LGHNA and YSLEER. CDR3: CASSQHGTGGAYEQYF. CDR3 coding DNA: TGCGCCAGCAGCCAACACGGGACAGGGGGGGCCTACGAGCAGTACTTC.